The clone carrying this T cell receptor beta chain was observed once. Its antigen is still unknown. Over chemoradiotherapy, repertoires were sampled more than once. These data originate in a study of chemoradiotherapy in HPV16-positive cancers. Study-level points and caveats: Better recurrence-free survival went with HPV-responsive T-cell expansion in HPV16-positive patients.

Sequencing used immunoSEQ multiplex PCR; TCRdb keeps in-frame clones, though not all of them. The sample records 25,000 to 40,000 clones, approximately 89% being singletons. The CDR3 runs 13 residues. Germline CDR1 reads MNHEY; CDR2 reads SMNVEV (reference sequence). V was pared by 4 bases and J by 2 bases, with 2 bases of the junction left unmatched. The sequence derives from a human donor with HPV-associated anogenital cancer. The chain employs TRBV27 and TRBJ2-7; TRBD1 matches at 7 bases. The sequences come from blood, collected from a patient who underwent chemoradiotherapy. This chain's CDR3 is CASSWDRTYEQYF. CDR3 nucleotide sequence: TGTGCCAGCAGTTGGGACAGAACCTACGAGCAGTACTTC.